This T cell receptor beta chain was recorded in a study of T-cell reconstitution after alpha-beta-depleted transplantation in children. This clonotype has more than one count but fewer than ten. Germline CDR1 SGHTA, CDR2 FQGNSA. CDR3 length equals 16 residues. J lost 0 bases, V lost 5 bases, and 7 bases had no gene match. The library targeted TCRbeta and was prepared with unique molecular identifiers. TCRdb itself ran the PCR reads through MiXCR, one entry per CDR3 protein. The sample contains about a million distinct CDR3 sequences, roughly 31% of which appear only once. The sequence derives from a boy less than two years old who had a stem cell transplant for SCID, so the T cells may come from the graft donor. The source material was PBMCs, mostly from graft donor cells, sampled 360 days after TCRalphabeta/CD19-depleted stem cell transplant. The J gene is TRBJ2-5, the V gene TRBV7-2, with 9 bases lining up with TRBD2. The CDR3 sequence is CASSRSGGLYQETQYF. CDR3 sequence (DNA): TGTGCCAGCAGCCGTAGCGGGGGCCTGTACCAAGAGACCCAGTACTTC. Together with reference TRBV7-2 and TRBJ2-5, the CDR3 gives the full variable domain: GAGVSQSPSNKVTEKGKDVELRCDPISGHTALYWYRQSLGQGLEFLIYFQGNSAPDKSGLPSDRFSAERTGGSVSTLTIQRTQQEDSAVYLCASSRSGGLYQETQYFGPGTRLLVL.